These T cell receptor beta chains were read from a single sample in a study of Ad26.COV2.S vaccination and SARS-CoV-2 variants. Assay used: immunoSEQ multiplex PCR; TCRdb lists only in-frame clones, some missing. The sample has hundreds of thousands of clones, around 90% seen once. This specimen was peripheral blood, taken in a trial of Ad26.COV2.S vaccine versus placebo. The receptors were sampled from a person aged 18 to 59 who received the Ad26.COV2.S COVID-19 vaccine or a placebo. Both conserved end residues are part of each CDR3. The D gene is left open where the match is weak. Size is stated for part of the rows, as once, few or many counts, or as a class when the clone is expanded.

size: once; D: TRBD2; V: TRBV27; J: TRBJ2-1; DNA: TGTGCCAGCAGTGGCTCTCGCGCGGGGGGGCCGGTGTCCTACAATGAGCAGTTCTTC; CDR3: CASSGSRAGGPVSYNEQFF
size: .; D: TRBD1; V: TRBV6-6; J: TRBJ1-2; DNA: TGTGCCAGCAGTTACTCGTCGGCGGGACAGGGCTTTGGCTACACCTTC; CDR3: CASSYSSAGQGFGYTF
size: once; D: TRBD1; V: TRBV19; J: TRBJ1-5; DNA: TGTGCCAGTAGTAACCGACAGGGAAGGGGCAATCAGCCCCAGCATTTT; CDR3: CASSNRQGRGNQPQHF
size: .; D: TRBD1; V: TRBV13; J: TRBJ1-6; DNA: TGTGCCAGCAGCTTAGGGGCCGGGACAGGGGGCTCCCCGTCCCTCCACTTT; CDR3: CASSLGAGTGGSPSLHF
size: few; D: .; V: TRBV30; J: TRBJ1-2; DNA: TGTGCCTGGTCCGAGGGCATAAACTATGGCTACACCTTC; CDR3: CAWSEGINYGYTF
size: once; D: .; V: TRBV5-6; J: TRBJ2-7; DNA: TGTGCCAGCAGCTATGATTCCCCCTACGAGCAGTACTTC; CDR3: CASSYDSPYEQYF
size: once; D: .; V: TRBV6-5; J: TRBJ2-6; DNA: TGTGCCAGCAGTTACACCGCAGGGACTGGGGCCAACGTCCTGACTTTC; CDR3: CASSYTAGTGANVLTF
size: .; D: .; V: TRBV10-1; J: TRBJ1-5; DNA: TGCGCCAGCAGTGAGTTATCTGCCCTTAGCAATCAGCCCCAGCATTTT; CDR3: CASSELSALSNQPQHF
size: .; D: .; V: TRBV11-2; J: TRBJ1-2; DNA: TGTGCCAGCAGCTTAGTGATCGGCGGCTACACCTTC; CDR3: CASSLVIGGYTF
size: .; D: .; V: TRBV29-1; J: TRBJ2-7; DNA: TGCAGCGTTCCTTCCGTACAGAGCCTTCCTGGGGGCGAGCAGTACTTC; CDR3: CSVPSVQSLPGGEQYF
size: .; D: TRBD1; V: TRBV24-1; J: TRBJ1-5; DNA: TGTGCCACCAGTGATTCGACGGCACAGGGGATTCAGCCCCAGCATTTT; CDR3: CATSDSTAQGIQPQHF
size: .; D: .; V: TRBV4-3; J: TRBJ1-1; DNA: TGCGCCAGCAGCCATACCGGTGGGAGCACTGAAGCTTTCTTT; CDR3: CASSHTGGSTEAFF
size: .; D: .; V: TRBV9; J: TRBJ1-3; DNA: TGTGCCAGCAGCGTAGTAGGGGGCTCTGGAAACACCATATATTTT; CDR3: CASSVVGGSGNTIYF
size: .; D: .; V: TRBV5-6; J: TRBJ1-2; DNA: TGTGCCAGCAGCTTGCGCGGCCCCTATGGGGGGACCTTC; CDR3: CASSLRGPYGGTF
size: .; D: TRBD1; V: TRBV6-5; J: TRBJ1-6; DNA: TGTGCCAGCAGTCTCGACAGGGGTGTTTCACCCCTCCACTTT; CDR3: CASSLDRGVSPLHF
size: .; D: .; V: TRBV7-3; J: TRBJ1-1; DNA: TGTGCCAGCAGCTCCCTTGGGGGGATTTATGGCACTGAAGCTTTCTTT; CDR3: CASSSLGGIYGTEAFF
size: .; D: .; V: TRBV4-2; J: TRBJ2-2; DNA: TGTGCCAGCAGCCAGCAAGGGATAGGACACAAGAACACCGGGGAGCTGTTTTTT; CDR3: CASSQQGIGHKNTGELFF
size: .; D: TRBD1; V: TRBV30; J: TRBJ1-5; DNA: TGTGCCTGGAGTGTCCAGGGGGGGGGCAATCAGCCCCAGCATTTT; CDR3: CAWSVQGGGNQPQHF
size: .; D: .; V: TRBV6-5; J: TRBJ2-7; DNA: TGTGCCAGCAGTTACTCGCACAGGGACTACGAGCAGTACTTC; CDR3: CASSYSHRDYEQYF
size: .; D: .; V: TRBV6-6; J: TRBJ2-2; DNA: TGTGCCAGCACCCTTCCGAACACCGGGGAGCTGTTTTTT; CDR3: CASTLPNTGELFF
size: .; D: .; V: TRBV24-1; J: TRBJ1-5; DNA: TGTGCCACCAGTGATGAGGTCGAACGGGGAGGTTTTCAGCCCCAGCATTTT; CDR3: CATSDEVERGGFQPQHF
size: .; D: .; V: TRBV30; J: TRBJ1-5; DNA: TGTGCCTGGAGTACTATCGGGTGGCCCCAGCATTTT; CDR3: CAWSTIGWPQHF
size: .; D: .; V: TRBV20-1; J: TRBJ1-1; DNA: TGCAGTGCTAGTAGGGCCGGGGAAGCTTTCTTT; CDR3: CSASRAGEAFF
size: .; D: .; V: TRBV10-1; J: TRBJ1-1; DNA: TGCGCCAGCAGTGAAACAGGGAAGAACACTGAAGCTTTCTTT; CDR3: CASSETGKNTEAFF
size: .; D: TRBD1; V: TRBV5-8; J: TRBJ1-3; DNA: TGTGCCAGCAGCTTGACAGGGGCATCTGGAAACACCATATATTTT; CDR3: CASSLTGASGNTIYF
size: once; D: .; V: TRBV4-1; J: TRBJ1-1; DNA: TGCGCCAGCAGCCAAGTGCAGAACACTGAAGCTTTCTTT; CDR3: CASSQVQNTEAFF
size: once; D: .; V: TRBV24-1; J: TRBJ1-5; DNA: TGTGCCACCGCCGCCACAATGGGCCAGCCCCAGCATTTT; CDR3: CATAATMGQPQHF
size: .; D: TRBD1; V: TRBV5-8; J: TRBJ2-7; DNA: TGTGCCAGCAGCTTGCCCAGGGGGACCGACTACGAGCAGTACTTC; CDR3: CASSLPRGTDYEQYF
size: .; D: .; V: TRBV5-5; J: TRBJ1-2; DNA: TGTGCCAGCAGCTTGGTACTTCCTGAGGGGGGCTACACCTTC; CDR3: CASSLVLPEGGYTF
size: .; D: .; V: TRBV18; J: TRBJ1-1; DNA: TGTGCCAGCTCACCACGGACGGACTCGAACACTGAAGCTTTCTTT; CDR3: CASSPRTDSNTEAFF
size: .; D: TRBD2; V: TRBV18; J: TRBJ2-3; DNA: TGTGCCAGCTCACCGCCGGGGGGACTAGCGGGAGCATCAGATACGCAGTATTTT; CDR3: CASSPPGGLAGASDTQYF
size: .; D: TRBD2; V: TRBV7-9; J: TRBJ2-3; DNA: TGTGCCAGCAGCCAAAGCGGGAGTGGCACAGATACGCAGTATTTT; CDR3: CASSQSGSGTDTQYF
size: .; D: .; V: TRBV29-1; J: TRBJ2-7; DNA: TGCAGCGTTGGCGGTCCCTACGAGCAGTACTTC; CDR3: CSVGGPYEQYF
size: .; D: TRBD1; V: TRBV6-5; J: TRBJ2-1; DNA: TGTGCCAGCAGTTACTCAGACAGGGGATTCTACAATGAGCAGTTCTTC; CDR3: CASSYSDRGFYNEQFF
size: once; D: TRBD1; V: TRBV6-6; J: TRBJ2-7; DNA: TGTGCCAGCAGTTACTCCACTGGGACAGGGGCTGGCGAGCAGTACTTC; CDR3: CASSYSTGTGAGEQYF
size: .; D: .; V: TRBV29-1; J: TRBJ1-2; DNA: TGCAGCGCTGCGTGGGGTTTAAACTATGGCTACACCTTC; CDR3: CSAAWGLNYGYTF
size: .; D: TRBD1; V: TRBV19; J: TRBJ1-5; DNA: TGTGCCAGTAGTATTCTACCGGGACAGAATAGCAATCAGCCCCAGCATTTT; CDR3: CASSILPGQNSNQPQHF
size: .; D: TRBD1; V: TRBV30; J: TRBJ1-2; DNA: TGTGCCTGGAGTGCGGGGACAGACTATGGCTACACCTTC; CDR3: CAWSAGTDYGYTF
size: .; D: .; V: TRBV9; J: TRBJ2-1; DNA: TGTGCCAGCAGCGTAGGCGGTAGGAATGAGCAGTTCTTC; CDR3: CASSVGGRNEQFF
size: .; D: .; V: TRBV11-3; J: TRBJ2-1; DNA: TGTGCCAGCAGCTTCGGGAGGGGGACAGGGAACAATGAGCAGTTCTTC; CDR3: CASSFGRGTGNNEQFF
size: once; D: .; V: TRBV4-2; J: TRBJ2-1; DNA: TGTGCCAGCAGCCAACCAAGTGGCGATGAGCAGTTCTTC; CDR3: CASSQPSGDEQFF
size: once; D: TRBD2; V: TRBV29-1; J: TRBJ2-7; DNA: TGCAGCGTTCCCTCCGGGACTAGTTACGAGCAGTACTTC; CDR3: CSVPSGTSYEQYF
size: .; D: .; V: TRBV6-5; J: TRBJ2-5; DNA: TGTGCCAGCAGTTACAAAGGAGTAGTGGAGACCCAGTACTTC; CDR3: CASSYKGVVETQYF
size: .; D: .; V: TRBV24-1; J: TRBJ1-2; DNA: TGTGCCACCAGTGATTTTGGGCGGGCCTATGGCTACACCTTC; CDR3: CATSDFGRAYGYTF
size: .; D: TRBD2; V: TRBV15; J: TRBJ2-5; DNA: TGTGCCACCAGCAGAGAAGCGGGGCAGGAGACCCAGTACTTC; CDR3: CATSREAGQETQYF
size: .; D: .; V: TRBV10-3; J: TRBJ1-3; DNA: TGTGCCACCTTCCAGGGGCTTGGAAACACCATATATTTT; CDR3: CATFQGLGNTIYF
size: .; D: .; V: TRBV5-8; J: TRBJ2-7; DNA: TGTGCCAGCAGCTTGGTTCCAAGGCAAAGCTCCTACGAGCAGTACTTC; CDR3: CASSLVPRQSSYEQYF
size: .; D: .; V: TRBV6-2/TRBV6-3; J: TRBJ2-1; DNA: TGTGCCAGCAGCCTAGGTCGATGGGGGTACAATGAGCAGTTCTTC; CDR3: CASSLGRWGYNEQFF
size: .; D: TRBD1; V: TRBV7-2; J: TRBJ1-2; DNA: TGTGCCAGCAGCCCGGGACAGGGGGCACGAGGCTACACCTTC; CDR3: CASSPGQGARGYTF
size: .; D: TRBD2; V: TRBV5-1; J: TRBJ2-1; DNA: TGCGCCAGCAGCTTCGGGGGGACGAGTTGGGTCTTC; CDR3: CASSFGGTSWVF
size: .; D: .; V: TRBV9; J: TRBJ1-2; DNA: TGTGCCAGCAGCGCCAGTGGCGGTTTTGGAGGCTACACCTTC; CDR3: CASSASGGFGGYTF